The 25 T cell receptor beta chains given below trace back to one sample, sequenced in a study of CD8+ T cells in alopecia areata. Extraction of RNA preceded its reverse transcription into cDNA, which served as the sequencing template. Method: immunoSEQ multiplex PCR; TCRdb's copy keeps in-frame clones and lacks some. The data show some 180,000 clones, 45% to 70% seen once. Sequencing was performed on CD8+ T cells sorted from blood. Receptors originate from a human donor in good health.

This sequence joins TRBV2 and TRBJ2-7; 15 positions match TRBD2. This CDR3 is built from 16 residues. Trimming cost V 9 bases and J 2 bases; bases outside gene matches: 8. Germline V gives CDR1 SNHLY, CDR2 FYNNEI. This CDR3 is CARVGRTSGGAYEQYF. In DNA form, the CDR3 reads TGTGCCAGAGTGGGGAGGACTAGCGGGGGGGCCTACGAGCAGTACTTC.

The CDR3 sequence: CASRVRDTGHTIYF. CDR3 DNA: TGTGCCAGCAGGGTCCGGGACACCGGCCACACCATATATTTT. This chain joins TRBV2 and TRBJ1-3, with D possibly TRBD1 on 6 matching bases. This CDR3 spans 14 amino acids. Germline V lookup: CDR1 SNHLY, CDR2 FYNNEI. Trimming left V 6 bases short and J 8 bases short, with 17 bases between. Full variable domain (missing parts from reference TRBV2 and TRBJ1-3): EPEVTQTPSHQVTQMGQEVILRCVPISNHLYFYWYRQILGQKVEFLVSFYNNEISEKSEIFDDQFSVERPDGSNFTLKIRSTKLEDSAMYFCASRVRDTGHTIYFGEGSWLTVV.

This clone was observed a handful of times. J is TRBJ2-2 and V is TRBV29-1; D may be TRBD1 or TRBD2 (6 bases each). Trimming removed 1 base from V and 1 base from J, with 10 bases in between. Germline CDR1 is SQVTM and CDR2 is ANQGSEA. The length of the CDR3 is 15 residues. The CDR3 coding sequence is TGCAGCGTTGAAGGCGGGACATTGAACACCGGGGAGCTGTTTTTT. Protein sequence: CSVEGGTLNTGELFF.

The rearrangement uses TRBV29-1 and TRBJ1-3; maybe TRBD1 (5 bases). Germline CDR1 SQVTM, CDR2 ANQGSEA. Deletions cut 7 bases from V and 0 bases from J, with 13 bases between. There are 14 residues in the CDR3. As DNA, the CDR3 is TGCAGCGCGGCCGACAGAACCTCTGGAAACACCATATATTTT. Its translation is CSAADRTSGNTIYF.

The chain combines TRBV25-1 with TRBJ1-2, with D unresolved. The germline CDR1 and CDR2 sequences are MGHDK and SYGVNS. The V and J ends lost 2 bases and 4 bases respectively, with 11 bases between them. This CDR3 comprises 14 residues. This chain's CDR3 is CASSEAGKRYGYTF. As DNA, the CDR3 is TGTGCCAGCAGTGAAGCCGGGAAACGCTATGGCTACACCTTC.

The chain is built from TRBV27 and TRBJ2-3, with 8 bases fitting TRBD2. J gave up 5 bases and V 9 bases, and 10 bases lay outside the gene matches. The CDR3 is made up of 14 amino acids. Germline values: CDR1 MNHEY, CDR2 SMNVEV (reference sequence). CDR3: CASTNSGEGDTQYF. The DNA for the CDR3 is TGTGCCAGTACTAATAGCGGGGAAGGAGATACGCAGTATTTT.

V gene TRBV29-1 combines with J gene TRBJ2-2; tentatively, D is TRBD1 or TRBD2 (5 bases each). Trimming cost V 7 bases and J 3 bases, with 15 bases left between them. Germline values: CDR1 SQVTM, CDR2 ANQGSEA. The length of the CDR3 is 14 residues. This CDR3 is CSANSRDDTGELFF. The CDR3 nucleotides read TGCAGCGCGAACTCCCGGGACGACACCGGGGAGCTGTTTTTT.

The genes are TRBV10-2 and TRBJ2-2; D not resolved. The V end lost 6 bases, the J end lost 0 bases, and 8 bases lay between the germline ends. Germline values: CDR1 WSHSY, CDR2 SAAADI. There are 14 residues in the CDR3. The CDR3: CASRLNANTGELFF. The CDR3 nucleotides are TGCGCCAGCAGGCTAAACGCGAACACCGGGGAGCTGTTTTTT.

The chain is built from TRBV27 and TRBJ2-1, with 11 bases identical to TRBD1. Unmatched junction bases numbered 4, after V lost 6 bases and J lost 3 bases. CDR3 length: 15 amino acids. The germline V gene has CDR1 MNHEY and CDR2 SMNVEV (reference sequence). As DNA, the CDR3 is TGTGCCAGCAGCCAGGGGACAGGGGGCTACAATGAGCAGTTCTTC. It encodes CASSQGTGGYNEQFF.

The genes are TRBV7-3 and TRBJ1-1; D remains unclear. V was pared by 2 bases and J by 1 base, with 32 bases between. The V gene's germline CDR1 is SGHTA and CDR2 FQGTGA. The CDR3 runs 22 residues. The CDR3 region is CASSLDRLDPRKAYTRNTEAFF. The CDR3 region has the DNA TGTGCCAGCAGCTTAGATCGTCTGGACCCACGAAAGGCCTATACTCGGAACACTGAAGCTTTCTTT.

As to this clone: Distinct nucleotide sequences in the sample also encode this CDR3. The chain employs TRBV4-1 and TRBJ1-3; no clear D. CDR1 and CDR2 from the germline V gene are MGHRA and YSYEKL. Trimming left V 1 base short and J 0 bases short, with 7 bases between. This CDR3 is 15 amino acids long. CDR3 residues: CASSQGENSGNTIYF. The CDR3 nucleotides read TGCGCCAGCAGCCAAGGGGAAAACTCTGGAAACACCATATATTTT.

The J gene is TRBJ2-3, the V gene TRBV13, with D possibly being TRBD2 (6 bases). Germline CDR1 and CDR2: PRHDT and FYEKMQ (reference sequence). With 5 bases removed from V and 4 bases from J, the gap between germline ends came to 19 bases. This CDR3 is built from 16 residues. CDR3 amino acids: CASSPPAGLGADTQYF. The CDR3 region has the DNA TGTGCCAGCAGCCCCCCCGCGGGGCTGGGGGCAGATACGCAGTATTTT.

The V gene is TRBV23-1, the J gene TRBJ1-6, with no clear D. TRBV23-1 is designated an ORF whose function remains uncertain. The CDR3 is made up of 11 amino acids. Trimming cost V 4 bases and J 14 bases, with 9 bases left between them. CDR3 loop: CASSPPTSLHF. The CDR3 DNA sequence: TGCGCCAGCAGTCCCCCTACGTCCCTCCACTTT.

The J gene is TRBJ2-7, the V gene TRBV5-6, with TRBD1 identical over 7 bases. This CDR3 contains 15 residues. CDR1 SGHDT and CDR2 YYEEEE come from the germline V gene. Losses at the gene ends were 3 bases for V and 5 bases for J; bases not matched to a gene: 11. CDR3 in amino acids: CASSSTGSPWDEQYF. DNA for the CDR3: TGTGCCAGCAGCTCGACAGGGTCCCCATGGGACGAGCAGTACTTC.

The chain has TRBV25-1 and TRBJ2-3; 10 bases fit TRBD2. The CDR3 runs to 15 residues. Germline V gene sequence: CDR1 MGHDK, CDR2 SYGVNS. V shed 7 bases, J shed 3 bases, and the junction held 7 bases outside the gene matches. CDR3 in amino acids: CASTYERGGTDTQYF. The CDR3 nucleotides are TGTGCCAGCACGTACGAGCGGGGGGGAACAGATACGCAGTATTTT. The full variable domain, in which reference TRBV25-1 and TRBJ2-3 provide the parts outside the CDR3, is EADIYQTPRYLVIGTGKKITLECSQTMGHDKMYWYQQDPGMELHLIHYSYGVNSTEKGDLSSESTVSRIRTEHFPLTLESARPSHTSQYLCASTYERGGTDTQYFGPGTRLTVL.

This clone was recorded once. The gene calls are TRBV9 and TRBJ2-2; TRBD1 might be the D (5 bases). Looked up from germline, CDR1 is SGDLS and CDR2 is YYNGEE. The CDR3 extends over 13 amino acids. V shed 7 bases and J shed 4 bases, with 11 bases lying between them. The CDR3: CASGQGPTGELFF. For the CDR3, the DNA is TGTGCCAGCGGGCAGGGTCCCACCGGGGAGCTGTTTTTT.

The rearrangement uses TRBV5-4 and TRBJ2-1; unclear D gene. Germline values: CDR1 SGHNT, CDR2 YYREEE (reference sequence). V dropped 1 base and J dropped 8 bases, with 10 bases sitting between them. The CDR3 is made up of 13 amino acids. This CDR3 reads CASSLKGSDEQFF. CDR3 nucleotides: TGTGCCAGCAGCTTGAAAGGGTCGGATGAGCAGTTCTTC.

The CDR3 bases are TGTGCCAGCAGCTTGGCGGGGACTTACTCCTACGAGCAGTACTTC. This translates into CASSLAGTYSYEQYF. The chain links TRBV5-6 to TRBJ2-7, with D tentatively TRBD2 (6 bases). Looked up from germline, CDR1 is SGHDT and CDR2 is YYEEEE. Trimming left V 0 bases short and J 0 bases short, with 10 bases between. The CDR3 has 15 residues.

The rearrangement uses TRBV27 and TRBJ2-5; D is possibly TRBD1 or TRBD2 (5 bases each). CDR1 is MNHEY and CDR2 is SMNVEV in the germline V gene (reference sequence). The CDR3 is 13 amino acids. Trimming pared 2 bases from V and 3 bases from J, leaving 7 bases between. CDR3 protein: CASSLRGEETQYF. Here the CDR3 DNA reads TGTGCCAGCAGTTTACGAGGGGAAGAGACCCAGTACTTC.

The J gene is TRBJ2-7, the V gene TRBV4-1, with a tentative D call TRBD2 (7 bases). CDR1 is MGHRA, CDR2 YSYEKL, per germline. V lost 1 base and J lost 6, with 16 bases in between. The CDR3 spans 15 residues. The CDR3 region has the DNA TGCGCCAGCAGCCAAGTTCTGGCGGGGGCTTCCGAGCAGTACTTC. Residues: CASSQVLAGASEQYF.

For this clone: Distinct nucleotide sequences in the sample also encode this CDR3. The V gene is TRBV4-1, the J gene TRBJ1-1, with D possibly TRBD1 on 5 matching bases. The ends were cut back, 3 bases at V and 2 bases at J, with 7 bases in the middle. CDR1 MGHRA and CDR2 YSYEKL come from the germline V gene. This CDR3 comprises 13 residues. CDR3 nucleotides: TGCGCCAGCAGCCAGGGGGGTAACACTGAAGCTTTCTTT. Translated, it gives CASSQGGNTEAFF.

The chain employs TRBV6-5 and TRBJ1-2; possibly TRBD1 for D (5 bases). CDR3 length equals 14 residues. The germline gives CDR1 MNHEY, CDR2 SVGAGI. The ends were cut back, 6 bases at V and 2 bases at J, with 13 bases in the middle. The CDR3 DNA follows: TGTGCCAGCAGCCCCCGGAGGACAAACTATGGCTACACCTTC. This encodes CASSPRRTNYGYTF.

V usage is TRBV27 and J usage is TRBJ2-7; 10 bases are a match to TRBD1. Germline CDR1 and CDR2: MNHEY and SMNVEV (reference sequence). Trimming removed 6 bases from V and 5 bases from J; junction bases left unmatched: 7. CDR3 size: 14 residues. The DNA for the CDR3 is TGTGCCAGCAGCCCCCCCGGGACAGGGGACGAGCAGTACTTC. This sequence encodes CASSPPGTGDEQYF.

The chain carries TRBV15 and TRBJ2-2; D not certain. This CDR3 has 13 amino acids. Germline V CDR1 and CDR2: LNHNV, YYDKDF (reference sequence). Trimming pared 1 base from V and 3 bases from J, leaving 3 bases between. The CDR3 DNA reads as TGTGCCACCAGCAGAGTAGACACCGGGGAGCTGTTTTTT. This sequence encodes CATSRVDTGELFF.

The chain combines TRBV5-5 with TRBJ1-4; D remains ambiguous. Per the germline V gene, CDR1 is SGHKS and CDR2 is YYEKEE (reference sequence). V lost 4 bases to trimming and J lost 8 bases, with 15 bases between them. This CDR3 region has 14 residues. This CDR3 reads CASSLQPLGEKLFF. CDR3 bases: TGTGCCAGCAGCCTACAGCCTTTAGGGGAAAAACTGTTTTTT.